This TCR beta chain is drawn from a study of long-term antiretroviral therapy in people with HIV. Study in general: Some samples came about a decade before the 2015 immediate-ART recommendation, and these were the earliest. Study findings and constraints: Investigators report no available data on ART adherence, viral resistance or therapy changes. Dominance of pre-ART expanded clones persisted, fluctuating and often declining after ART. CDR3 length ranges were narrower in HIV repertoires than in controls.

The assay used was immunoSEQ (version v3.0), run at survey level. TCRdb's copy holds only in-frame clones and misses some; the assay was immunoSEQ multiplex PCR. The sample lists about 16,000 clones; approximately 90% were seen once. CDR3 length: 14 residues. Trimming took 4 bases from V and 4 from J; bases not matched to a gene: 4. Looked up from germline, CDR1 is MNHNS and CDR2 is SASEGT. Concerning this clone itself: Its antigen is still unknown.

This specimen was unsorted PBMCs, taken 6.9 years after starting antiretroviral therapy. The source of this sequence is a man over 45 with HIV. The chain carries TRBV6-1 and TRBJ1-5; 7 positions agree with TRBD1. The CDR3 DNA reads TGTGCCAGCAGTGCAGGGACAGCTAATCAGCCCCAGCATTTT. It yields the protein CASSAGTANQPQHF.